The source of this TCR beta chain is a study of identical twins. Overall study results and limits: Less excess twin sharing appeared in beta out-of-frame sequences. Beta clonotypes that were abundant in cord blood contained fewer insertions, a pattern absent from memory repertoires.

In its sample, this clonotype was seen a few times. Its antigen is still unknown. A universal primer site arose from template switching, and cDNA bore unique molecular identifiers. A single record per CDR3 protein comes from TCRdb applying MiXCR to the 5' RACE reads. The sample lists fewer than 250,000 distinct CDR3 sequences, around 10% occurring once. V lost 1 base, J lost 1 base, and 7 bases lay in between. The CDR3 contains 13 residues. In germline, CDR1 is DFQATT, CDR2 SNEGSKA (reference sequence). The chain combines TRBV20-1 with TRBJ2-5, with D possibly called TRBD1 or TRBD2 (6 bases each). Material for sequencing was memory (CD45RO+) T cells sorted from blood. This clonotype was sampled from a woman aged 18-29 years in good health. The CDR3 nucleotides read TGCAGTGCTAGAGGGGGGGCCCAAGAGACCCAGTACTTC. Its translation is CSARGGAQETQYF.